A single sample is the source of the 28 T cell receptor beta chains below, sequenced in a study of early T cells in non-severe SARS-CoV-2 infection. TCRdb re-called the 5' RACE reads through MiXCR, storing one row per CDR3 protein. The table has roughly 57,000 distinct CDR3 sequences, over 10% seen once. The specimen comprised whole blood, sampled at baseline. Receptors were obtained from an adult who was a healthcare worker with PCR-confirmed SARS-CoV-2 infection or an uninfected control (not recorded which).

The chain has TRBV12-3 or TRBV12-4 and TRBJ1-1; D not certain. The germline V and J ends were trimmed by 4 bases and 6 bases, with 18 bases remaining between them. The CDR3 runs 15 residues. DNA of the CDR3: TGTGCCAGCAGTTCCATCACACAGACTCCTCCTGAAGCTTTCTTT. Translated, it gives CASSSITQTPPEAFF.

The rearrangement uses TRBV4-3 and TRBJ2-2, with D uncertain. The CDR3 contains 13 residues. V lost 0 bases, J lost 6 bases, and 5 bases lay in between. Germline-derived CDR1 and CDR2 are LGHNA and YSLEER. The CDR3 loop reads CASSQDVPGELFF. The CDR3 DNA reads as TGCGCCAGCAGCCAAGATGTTCCCGGGGAGCTGTTTTTT.

This clonotype was counted between two and nine times. This rearrangement joins TRBV5-1 to TRBJ2-4, with D perhaps TRBD2 (6 bases). Trimming shortened V by 0 bases and J by 3 bases, and 19 bases separated the two germline ends. The length of the CDR3 is 18 residues. Germline V gene sequence: CDR1 SGHRS, CDR2 YFSETQ. The CDR3 reads CASSLASRDSIGKNIQYF. CDR3 bases: TGCGCCAGCAGCTTGGCCTCCCGGGACTCCATAGGCAAAAACATTCAGTACTTC.

A remark on this clonotype: One end of the junction does not line up with germline, which may come from a read error. This rearrangement joins TRBV7-2 to TRBJ1-2; D remains unclear. CDR3 length: 15 residues. Germline values: CDR1 SGHTA, CDR2 FQGNSA. The CDR3 loop reads CASSLDRSLLYRYTF. The CDR3 bases are TGTGCCAGCAGCTTAGATAGGTCCCTCCTCTATCGCTACACCTTC.

This clonotype came up many times. This rearrangement joins TRBV7-6 to TRBJ2-5, with 13 bases that match TRBD2. Losses at the gene ends were 1 base for V and 3 bases for J; bases not matched to a gene: 8. Germline CDR1 SGHVS, CDR2 FNYEAQ. The CDR3 runs 18 residues. CDR3 nucleotide sequence: TGTGCCAGCAGCTTAGTTGCGGGGACTAGCGGGGCCAAAGAGACCCAGTACTTC. Translated: CASSLVAGTSGAKETQYF.

Comments on this clonotype: A much larger clone differs by one base, so this may be a read error. The chain employs TRBV7-9 and TRBJ1-4; D not resolved. The CDR3 spans 15 residues. Per the germline V gene, CDR1 is SEHNR and CDR2 is FQNEAQ (reference sequence). As DNA, the CDR3 is TGTGCCAGCAGCTCCCCGGCCCTTCGCGGTGAAAATCTGTTTTTT. Translation gives CASSSPALRGENLFF.

This clonotype has only a few counts. J is TRBJ1-1 and V is TRBV10-2; TRBD1 might be the D (6 bases). The CDR3 is 15 residues long. V dropped 7 bases and J dropped 0 bases, with 15 bases sitting between them. Germline V gene lookup returns CDR1 WSHSY and CDR2 SAAADI. The CDR3 nucleotides are TGCGCCAGCACCCCAGGGGAGGTTATGAACACTGAAGCTTTCTTT. Translated: CASTPGEVMNTEAFF.

The rearrangement uses TRBV12-3 or TRBV12-4 and TRBJ1-5; perhaps TRBD1 as D (6 bases). This CDR3 spans 16 amino acids. Deletions cut 1 base from V and 2 bases from J, with 12 bases between. CDR3 nucleotide sequence: TGTGCCAGCAGTTTAGGAAGCAGGGGCGGCAATCAGCCCCAGCATTTT. The encoded protein is CASSLGSRGGNQPQHF.

Written as DNA, the CDR3 is TGTGCCAGTAGACCCCCGGGACAGGGGCGGGAAGATACGCAGTATTTT. Its translation is CASRPPGQGREDTQYF. The rearrangement links TRBV19 to TRBJ2-3, with TRBD1 matching 10 bases. V trimming: 6 bases; J trimming: 5 bases; junction bases outside the gene matches: 11. Germline-derived CDR1 and CDR2 are LNHDA and SQIVND (reference sequence). This CDR3 has 16 amino acids.

The chain is built from TRBV5-5 and TRBJ2-6; 14 positions agree with TRBD2. V was clipped by 1 base and J by 0 bases; unmatched bases: 9. The CDR3 spans 21 residues. Germline CDR1 is SGHKS and CDR2 is YYEKEE (reference sequence). CDR3 in amino acids: CASSLYGTSGGRSSGANVLTF. In DNA, the CDR3 is TGTGCCAGCAGCTTGTACGGGACTAGCGGGGGCCGGAGCTCTGGGGCCAACGTCCTGACTTTC.

This clonotype came up many times. The genes are TRBV19 and TRBJ2-1; D could derive from TRBD1 or TRBD2 (6 bases each). Trimming removed 1 base from V and 9 bases from J, with 13 bases in between. The CDR3 has 14 amino acids. The germline gives CDR1 LNHDA, CDR2 SQIVND (reference sequence). The CDR3 nucleotides read TGTGCCAGTAGTATAGTCAGGGGACTGGCTGAGCAGTTCTTC. Its protein is CASSIVRGLAEQFF.

This clonotype was seen many times. The rearrangement joins TRBV6-1 to TRBJ2-3, with 8 bases identical to TRBD1. The trim removed 6 bases at V and 1 base at J, leaving 6 bases unmatched. Germline lookup yields CDR1 MNHNS and CDR2 SASEGT. The CDR3 spans 15 residues. Written as DNA, the CDR3 is TGTGCCAGCAGGGTTCAGGACAGGGGCACAGATACGCAGTATTTT. This sequence encodes CASRVQDRGTDTQYF.

The CDR3 DNA reads as TGTGCAAGTCGCTTTAGGACACTTAGCAATCAGCCCCAGCATTTT. Translating it yields CASRFRTLSNQPQHF. The chain couples TRBV12-2 to TRBJ1-5; the table's D gene call, TRBD1, was not cross checked with the DNA. TRBV12-2 is a listed pseudogene. The CDR3 runs to 15 residues.

The CDR3 is CASSLLTSNQPQHF. In nucleotides, the CDR3 is TGTGCCAGCAGTTTACTCACTAGCAATCAGCCCCAGCATTTT. The chain employs TRBV27 and TRBJ1-5; D ambiguous. CDR1 is MNHEY, CDR2 SMNVEV, per germline (reference sequence). With 2 bases removed from V and 0 bases from J, the gap between germline ends came to 5 bases. This CDR3 spans 14 amino acids.

V usage is TRBV9 and J usage is TRBJ1-1; D unclear. CDR1 and CDR2 from the germline V gene are SGDLS and YYNGEE. CDR3 length: 13 residues. V dropped 4 bases and J dropped 0 bases, with 7 bases sitting between them. The CDR3: CASSTAMNTEAFF. CDR3 bases: TGTGCCAGCAGCACAGCAATGAACACTGAAGCTTTCTTT.

This chain connects TRBV24-1 to TRBJ2-5; D remains ambiguous. The CDR3 loop spans 13 amino acids. Germline CDR1 reads KGHDR; CDR2 reads SFDVKD. With 7 bases removed from V and 4 bases from J, the gap between germline ends came to 12 bases. The CDR3 DNA is TGTGCCACCAGAAAGGGCGTCGGAGAGACCCAGTACTTC. Its protein product is CATRKGVGETQYF.

This clonotype was found a few times. Germline and junction disagree at one end, which may indicate a read error. V is TRBV6-6 and J is TRBJ2-1; 9 bases are shared with TRBD2. Per the germline V gene, CDR1 is MNHNY and CDR2 is SVGAGI (reference sequence). The CDR3 spans 15 residues. The CDR3 coding sequence is TGTGCCAGCAGCTACTCGGGACTAGCAGACAATGAGCAGTTCTTC. It specifies CASSYSGLADNEQFF.

This clonotype was seen a few times. The chain links TRBV4-3 to TRBJ2-7; 9 bases fit TRBD1. The germline CDR1 and CDR2 sequences are LGHNA and YSLEER. Trimming removed 3 bases from V and 3 bases from J; junction bases left unmatched: 3. The CDR3 totals 14 residues. CDR3 amino acids: CASSQGTGNYEQYF. CDR3 DNA sequence: TGCGCCAGCAGCCAGGGGACAGGGAACTACGAGCAGTACTTC.

The chain has TRBV4-1 and TRBJ2-1; perhaps TRBD2 as D (6 bases). Germline V gene data show CDR1 as MGHRA and CDR2 as YSYEKL. CDR3 length equals 12 residues. The V end lost 6 bases, the J end lost 9 bases, and 12 bases lay between the germline ends. CDR3 region: CASRSMGGEQFF. CDR3 coding DNA: TGCGCCAGCAGATCCATGGGGGGTGAGCAGTTCTTC.

The chain carries TRBV11-3 and TRBJ2-1; 7 bases match TRBD1. There are 14 residues in the CDR3. CDR1 and CDR2 (germline): SGHNT, YENEEA. The J segment lost 2 bases and the V segment lost 6 bases, leaving 4 bases of the junction unmatched. CDR3 bases: TGTGCCAGCAGGAGACAGGGCCCCTACAATGAGCAGTTCTTC. It yields the protein CASRRQGPYNEQFF.

This chain joins TRBV10-3 and TRBJ2-5; 7 positions agree with TRBD2. Per the germline V gene, CDR1 is ENHRY and CDR2 is SYGVKD. The trim removed 4 bases at V and 5 bases at J, leaving 4 bases unmatched. The CDR3 is made up of 13 amino acids. CDR3 in amino acids: CAISVEGGETQYF. The DNA of the CDR3 is TGTGCCATCAGTGTAGAGGGAGGGGAGACCCAGTACTTC.

This clonotype came up many times. The chain joins TRBV12-3 or TRBV12-4 to TRBJ2-2; either TRBD1 or TRBD2 may fit D (5 bases each). There are 13 residues in the CDR3. The chain's CDR3 is CAAMRDHTGELFF. CDR3 sequence (DNA): TGTGCGGCAATGAGGGACCACACCGGGGAGCTGTTTTTT.

The rearrangement joins TRBV7-9 to TRBJ1-3; the D is unclear. Germline lookup yields CDR1 SEHNR and CDR2 FQNEAQ (reference sequence). This CDR3 region has 13 residues. V was trimmed by 2 bases and J by 2 bases, leaving 4 bases between them. The CDR3: CASSLPAGNTIYF. The CDR3 bases are TGTGCCAGCAGCTTACCGGCTGGAAACACCATATATTTT.

This clonotype was found a few times. This chain links TRBV3-1 with TRBJ2-3; D is possibly TRBD2 (5 bases). This CDR3 is 16 amino acids long. With 0 bases removed from V and 0 bases from J, the gap between germline ends came to 10 bases. CDR1 is LGHDT and CDR2 is YNNKEL in the germline V gene (reference sequence). DNA of the CDR3: TGTGCCAGCAGCCAAGAGAACGGCGGGAGCACAGATACGCAGTATTTT. It specifies CASSQENGGSTDTQYF.

This clonotype was observed a single time. The J gene is TRBJ2-3, the V gene TRBV12-3 or TRBV12-4; D is unresolved. The CDR3 covers 17 residues. Trimming removed 6 bases at V and 0 bases at J, with 19 bases between. CDR3 in DNA: TGTGCCAGCAGATGGACCTTGACTGACCGAAGCACAGATACGCAGTATTTT. Amino acid sequence: CASRWTLTDRSTDTQYF.

This clonotype has more than one count but fewer than ten. The CDR3 spells CASSKGQGAVGYTF. For the CDR3, the DNA is TGTGCCAGCAGCAAAGGACAGGGGGCTGTTGGCTACACCTTC. This sequence joins TRBV7-6 and TRBJ1-2; 11 nucleotides align to TRBD1. Germline loops: CDR1 SGHVS, CDR2 FNYEAQ. The length of the CDR3 is 14 residues. The trim removed 5 bases at V and 7 bases at J, leaving 6 bases unmatched.

J is TRBJ2-1 and V is TRBV20-1; the match to TRBD2 covers 10 bases. This CDR3 region has 14 residues. CDR1 and CDR2 from the germline V gene are DFQATT and SNEGSKA (reference sequence). Trimming at V came to 2 bases and at J to 7 bases, leaving 5 bases not matched to a gene. CDR3 protein: CSARLAGVGNEQFF. CDR3 nucleotide sequence: TGCAGTGCTAGACTAGCGGGAGTAGGGAATGAGCAGTTCTTC.

Many counts were recorded for this clonotype. The gene calls are TRBV19 and TRBJ1-5; 7 bases align to TRBD1. CDR1 LNHDA and CDR2 SQIVND come from the germline V gene (reference sequence). With 6 bases clipped from V and 5 bases from J, the junction kept 7 bases outside the gene matches. The CDR3 is 14 residues long. CDR3 DNA sequence: TGTGCCAGTAGACCAGGCGACAGGGATCAGCCCCAGCATTTT. Residues: CASRPGDRDQPQHF.